This entry lists 13 T cell receptor beta chains sequenced from one sample in a study of T cell responses to AZD1222 COVID-19 vaccine. Clones were read by immunoSEQ multiplex PCR, and TCRdb kept only the in-frame ones, dropping some. The sample lists some 63,000 clones; roughly 84% were seen once. Source: peripheral blood, taken on day 0 of AZD1222 vaccination. All receptors come from an adult in good health.

This clone was counted a single time. This chain links TRBV5-5 with TRBJ1-2; D remains ambiguous. Per the germline V gene, CDR1 is SGHKS and CDR2 is YYEKEE (reference sequence). This CDR3 has 12 amino acids. The V end was cut by 3 bases, the J end by 10 bases, with 13 bases between. The CDR3 DNA is TGTGCCAGCAGCTCTTTCGACACTCCCTACACCTTC. It codes for CASSSFDTPYTF.

CDR3 amino acids: CASSLLGQVYGYTF. As DNA, the CDR3 is TGCGCCAGCAGCCTTCTAGGACAAGTCTATGGCTACACCTTC. The J gene is TRBJ1-2, the V gene TRBV4-3; possibly TRBD1 for D (5 bases). The germline CDR1 and CDR2 sequences are LGHNA and YSLEER. The CDR3 contains 14 residues. V was cut by 4 bases and J by 4 bases, with 13 bases left in between.

The V call is TRBV4-3, the J call TRBJ2-7; D uncertain. The CDR3 extends over 14 amino acids. Germline V gives CDR1 LGHNA, CDR2 YSLEER. The V end lost 0 bases, the J end lost 3 bases, and 9 bases lay between the germline ends. This chain's CDR3 is CASSQEKTFYEQYF. CDR3 DNA sequence: TGCGCCAGCAGCCAAGAGAAGACCTTCTACGAGCAGTACTTC.

J is TRBJ2-2 and V is TRBV10-3, with D possibly TRBD2 on 5 matching bases. Deletions cut 4 bases from V and 3 bases from J, with 15 bases between. CDR1 and CDR2 (germline): ENHRY, SYGVKD. The CDR3 consists of 16 residues. CDR3 in amino acids: CAISGGISDDTGELFF. The CDR3 coding sequence is TGTGCCATCAGTGGGGGTATTAGCGATGACACCGGGGAGCTGTTTTTT.

The chain combines TRBV7-9 with TRBJ2-7, with no clear D. The CDR3 length is 13 residues. Germline CDR1 is SEHNR and CDR2 is FQNEAQ (reference sequence). V gave up 4 bases and J gave up 1 base, with 8 bases separating them. The CDR3 region is CASSSPSSYEQYF. CDR3 sequence (DNA): TGTGCCAGCAGCTCCCCATCGTCCTACGAGCAGTACTTC.

The chain couples TRBV12-3 or TRBV12-4 to TRBJ1-1; D is unresolved. There are 13 residues in the CDR3. The V end was cut by 7 bases, the J end by 4 bases, with 13 bases between. The CDR3 coding sequence is TGTGCCAGCAAGGTCCTGGGTCTCACTGAAGCTTTCTTT. Its protein is CASKVLGLTEAFF.

This chain links TRBV5-6 with TRBJ2-7; TRBD2 matches 11 bases. Germline V gene lookup returns CDR1 SGHDT and CDR2 YYEEEE. V shed 0 bases and J 2 bases; nucleotides not matched to a gene: 4. The CDR3 consists of 16 residues. The CDR3 region is CASSLGLAGPAYEQYV. The CDR3 nucleotides are TGTGCCAGCAGCTTGGGACTAGCGGGACCCGCCTACGAGCAGTACGTC.

This clone was detected once. This rearrangement joins TRBV18 to TRBJ1-1; D remains ambiguous. This CDR3 is 15 amino acids long. CDR1 and CDR2 from the germline V gene are KGHSH and LQKENI. The ends were cut back, 6 bases at V and 0 bases at J, with 14 bases in the middle. The CDR3: CASSNFDIMNTEAFF. The CDR3 DNA reads TGTGCCAGCTCGAATTTCGACATCATGAACACTGAAGCTTTCTTT. The full variable domain, in which reference TRBV18 and TRBJ1-1 provide the parts outside the CDR3, is NAGVMQNPRHLVRRRGQEARLRCSPMKGHSHVYWYRQLPEEGLKFMVYLQKENIIDESGMPKERFSAEFPKEGPSILRIQQVVRGDSAAYFCASSNFDIMNTEAFFGQGTRLTVV.

V is TRBV5-4 and J is TRBJ1-6; 7 bases match TRBD1. The trim removed 3 bases at V and 7 bases at J, leaving 4 bases unmatched. This CDR3 has 14 amino acids. The V gene's germline CDR1 is SGHNT and CDR2 YYREEE (reference sequence). CDR3 nucleotides: TGTGCCAGCAGCTCGGGACAGACAAATTCACCCCTCCACTTT. Translated, it gives CASSSGQTNSPLHF.

The chain recombines TRBV6-6 with TRBJ1-3; D might be TRBD1 (5 bases). CDR3 length: 15 amino acids. V was shortened by 6 bases and J by 0 bases, with 12 bases between the two germline ends. Germline V lookup: CDR1 MNHNY, CDR2 SVGAGI (reference sequence). For the CDR3, the DNA is TGTGCCAGCAGCATCCTGGGGGGCTCTGGAAACACCATATATTTT. Amino acids: CASSILGGSGNTIYF.

This sequence joins TRBV7-3 and TRBJ2-5, with 7 bases fitting TRBD2. This CDR3 is built from 14 residues. V shed 4 bases, J shed 2 bases, and the junction held 4 bases outside the gene matches. The germline V gene has CDR1 SGHTA and CDR2 FQGTGA. The chain's CDR3 is CASSSNGGQETQYF. The CDR3 DNA follows: TGTGCCAGCAGCTCGAACGGGGGGCAAGAGACCCAGTACTTC.

The chain is built from TRBV5-1 and TRBJ2-1; possibly TRBD2 for D (5 bases). The CDR3 is made up of 13 amino acids. The V gene lost 2 bases and the J gene lost 6 bases, with 9 bases spanning the gap. Germline V gene lookup returns CDR1 SGHRS and CDR2 YFSETQ. DNA for the CDR3: TGCGCCAGCAGCTTAGGAGGTACCAATGAGCAGTTCTTC. Its protein product is CASSLGGTNEQFF.

This clone was seen just once. In DNA form, the CDR3 reads TGTGCCAGCAGCCAAAGAGGACGGGGTTGGGGCAATGAGCAGTTCTTC. Translation gives CASSQRGRGWGNEQFF. The chain recombines TRBV3-1 (or the pseudogene TRBV3-2) with TRBJ2-1, with D maybe TRBD2 (5 bases). Germline V gene lookup returns CDR1 LGHDT and CDR2 YNNKEL (reference sequence). Trimming removed 2 bases at V and 6 bases at J, with 17 bases between. CDR3 length equals 16 residues.